Below, 12 T cell receptor beta chains from the same sample are listed, as sequenced in a study of shared clonotypes between healthy human individuals. Data came from immunoSEQ multiplex PCR; TCRdb stores just in-frame clones and leaves some out. The table shows about 1 million clones, with around 76% occurring only once. Sequenced material: memory CD4+ T cells sorted from blood. Subset noted: CD45RA-negative fraction. The receptors shown here come from a young man in good health.

V usage is TRBV30 and J usage is TRBJ2-1, with TRBD2 identical over 12 bases. V lost 4 bases, J lost 9 bases, and 10 bases stayed unmatched. The germline V gene encodes CDR1 GTSNPN and CDR2 SVGIG (reference sequence). This CDR3 spans 15 amino acids. The CDR3 loop is CAWTKLAGGPGEQFF. In nucleotides, the CDR3 is TGTGCCTGGACTAAACTAGCGGGAGGCCCCGGTGAGCAGTTCTTC. The complete variable domain, with remaining parts taken from reference TRBV30 and TRBJ2-1, reads SQTIHQWPATLVQPVGSPLSLECTVEGTSNPNLYWYRQAAGRGLQLLFYSVGIGQISSEVPQNLSASRPQDRQFILSSKKLLLSDSGFYLCAWTKLAGGPGEQFFGPGTRLTVL.

The chain carries TRBV7-8 and TRBJ2-7; 14 positions agree with TRBD2. V lost 0 bases to trimming and J lost 4 bases; unmatched junction nucleotides: 5. The germline V gene has CDR1 SGHVS and CDR2 FQNEAQ. This CDR3 is 17 amino acids long. In DNA, the CDR3 is TGTGCCAGCAGCTTAGCGGGGACTAGCGGGAGTAAATACGAGCAGTACTTC. Protein product: CASSLAGTSGSKYEQYF.

This clone showed up many times. The chain employs TRBV19 and TRBJ2-7; D uncertain. Germline V gene sequence: CDR1 LNHDA, CDR2 SQIVND (reference sequence). The CDR3 has 13 amino acids. Trimming stripped 6 bases from V and 1 base from J, with 10 bases between. The CDR3, as DNA: TGTGCCAGTAGCCTGGACGGGTCCTACGAGCAGTACTTC. Residues: CASSLDGSYEQYF.

CDR3 sequence: CASSSSWTVTGELFF. As DNA, the CDR3 is TGTGCCAGCAGCTCCTCCTGGACCGTTACCGGGGAGCTGTTTTTT. The chain recombines TRBV6-5 with TRBJ2-2; D is uncertain. V was pared by 6 bases and J by 5 bases, with 16 bases between. CDR1 is MNHEY, CDR2 SVGAGI, per germline. The CDR3 is 15 residues long.

This chain links TRBV7-9 with TRBJ1-3, with D hard to call. The V gene's germline CDR1 is SEHNR and CDR2 FQNEAQ (reference sequence). The length of the CDR3 is 16 residues. Trimming shortened V by 4 bases and J by 0 bases, and 13 bases separated the two germline ends. CDR3 in amino acids: CASSSTRELSGNTIYF. The CDR3 DNA is TGTGCCAGCAGCTCTACCAGAGAACTCTCTGGAAACACCATATATTTT. Full variable domain (outside the CDR3, taken from reference TRBV7-9 and TRBJ1-3): DTGVSQNPRHKITKRGQNVTFRCDPISEHNRLYWYRQTLGQGPEFLTYFQNEAQLEKSRLLSDRFSAERPKGSFSTLEIQRTEQGDSAMYLCASSSTRELSGNTIYFGEGSWLTVV.

This chain's CDR3 is CASRPDPTGELFF. The CDR3 region has the DNA TGTGCCAGCAGACCGGACCCCACCGGGGAGCTGTTTTTT. This chain joins TRBV28 and TRBJ2-2; D remains ambiguous. The V and J ends lost 6 bases and 4 bases respectively, with 9 bases between them. The CDR3 runs to 13 residues. CDR1 MDHEN and CDR2 SYDVKM come from the germline V gene.

This clone occurred a few times. The chain combines TRBV6-5 with TRBJ1-4; possibly TRBD1 for D (5 bases). V was clipped by 5 bases and J by 0 bases, with 10 bases between them. Germline lookup yields CDR1 MNHEY and CDR2 SVGAGI. The CDR3 has 15 residues. This CDR3 is CASSPTGATNEKLFF. CDR3 bases: TGTGCCAGCAGTCCCACAGGCGCAACTAATGAAAAACTGTTTTTT.

The chain couples TRBV5-8 to TRBJ2-7; no firm D call. This CDR3 region has 15 residues. V was pared by 4 bases and J by 0 bases, with 14 bases between. Per germline, CDR1 SGHTS and CDR2 YDEGEE. The CDR3 sequence is CASSLGPDLSYEQYF. Here the CDR3 DNA reads TGTGCCAGCAGCCTCGGACCGGACCTCTCCTACGAGCAGTACTTC.

This chain uses TRBV4-2 with TRBJ2-5; no definite D call. The CDR3 is 14 residues long. V lost 1 base to trimming and J lost 2 bases, with 8 bases between them. Per the germline V gene, CDR1 is LGHNA and CDR2 is YNFKEQ. The CDR3 coding sequence is TGTGCCAGCAGCCAAGGGTCTCTTCAAGAGACCCAGTACTTC. The encoded protein is CASSQGSLQETQYF.

The chain combines TRBV11-2 with TRBJ2-5; 9 nucleotides align to TRBD1. With V trimmed by 0 bases and J by 4 bases, 3 bases remained unmatched. CDR3 length equals 15 residues. The germline V gene has CDR1 SGHAT and CDR2 FQNNGV. The CDR3 coding sequence is TGTGCCAGCAGCTTAGACTCGGACAGGGGAGAGACCCAGTACTTC. This codes for CASSLDSDRGETQYF.

The V and J genes are TRBV20-1 and TRBJ1-4; unclear D gene. The germline V and J ends were trimmed by 5 bases and 3 bases, with 4 bases remaining between them. The CDR3 totals 11 residues. CDR1 and CDR2 from the germline V gene are DFQATT and SNEGSKA (reference sequence). CDR3 residues: CSAHSNEKLFF. CDR3 bases: TGCAGTGCTCATTCTAATGAAAAACTGTTTTTT.

This clone has more than one count but fewer than ten. The gene calls are TRBV6-5 and TRBJ1-1; tentative D call: TRBD1 (5 bases). In germline, CDR1 is MNHEY, CDR2 SVGAGI. CDR3 length equals 15 residues. Trimming removed 6 bases at V and 5 bases at J, with 19 bases between. CDR3 residues: CASSPRDLRGTEAFF. In DNA, the CDR3 is TGTGCCAGCAGCCCCCGGGACTTAAGAGGTACTGAAGCTTTCTTT.